This T cell receptor beta chain was profiled in a study of spatial heterogeneity in lung cancer. This clonotype was recorded at least ten times. This CDR3 contains 12 residues. The V gene's germline CDR1 is SGHTA and CDR2 FQGNSA. V lost 0 bases and J lost 10, with 7 bases in between. Indicated time point: sample taken at primary tumor resection. The input material, whole RNA from tumor, nontumor lung or frozen PBMC, was sequenced unsorted. 72 TRACERx patients with early, untreated non-small cell lung cancer donated samples. TCRdb itself ran the 5' RACE reads through MiXCR, one entry per CDR3 protein. The sample shows about 21,000 distinct CDR3 sequences, 3.5% to 5% of them seen only once.

The receptor was derived from a male donor with early-stage non-small cell lung cancer. This rearrangement joins TRBV7-2 to TRBJ1-5, with unresolved D. The sequencing used PBMCs, collected at surgery. For the CDR3, the DNA is TGTGCCAGCAGCTTAGCGAGGCATCCCCAGCATTTT. Translated: CASSLARHPQHF.